The T cell receptor (beta chain) under discussion was sequenced for a study of blood T cell repertoires in COVID-19. Study details: Both acute and convalescent COVID-19 samples were obtained from the United States, Italy and Spain. Sources were T cells, B-cell-depleted T cells, or PBMCs; the material itself was cDNA or gDNA.

The CDR3 has 15 amino acids. Looked up from germline, CDR1 is SGHAT and CDR2 is FQNNGV. In the case of this clone: The germline gene is not matched at one end of the junction; a read error may be the cause.

The Seattle patients, enrolled during active infection, were followed longitudinally. Sequenced by immunoSEQ multiplex PCR; TCRdb stores in-frame clones only, minus some. This table has 200,000 or so clones, 81% appearing once. Sample: peripheral blood. The receptor was isolated from an elderly woman with COVID-19, enrolled during active disease. The chain combines TRBV11-2 with TRBJ2-7; D is uncertain. The CDR3, as DNA: TGTGCCAGCAGCCCGTTCCCGACTCCCTCCCACGAGCAGTACTTC. Translating gives CASSPFPTPSHEQYF.